The T cell receptor (beta chain) described here comes from a study of blood T cell repertoires in COVID-19. About the study: Researchers got acute and convalescent COVID-19 samples from the United States, Italy and Spain. Sources were T cells, B-cell-depleted T cells, or PBMCs; the material itself was cDNA or gDNA.

Authors' data handling: Amplified reference gene primers provided the basis for estimating nucleated cell counts. Assay: immunoSEQ multiplex PCR; the TCRdb copy retains only in-frame clones and omits some. From that table come the V and J calls and clone size; the DNA was used to work out D and trimming. Of 200,000 to 250,000 clones in the sample, over 75% were seen once. This CDR3 is built from 13 residues. V was shortened by 4 bases and J by 2 bases, with 9 bases between the two germline ends. Germline CDR1 LGHDT, CDR2 YNNKEL (reference sequence). The sequencing sample was made of peripheral blood. This chain links TRBV3-1 (or the pseudogene TRBV3-2) with TRBJ2-7; D uncertain. This receptor was identified in a man between 45 and 60 years old with acute or convalescent COVID-19. The CDR3 bases are TGTGCCAGCAGCCTCACATCCACCTACGAGCAGTACTTC. Translation gives CASSLTSTYEQYF.